The rows below give T cell receptor beta chains drawn from one sample of a study of immune heterogeneity within non-small cell lung tumors. One entry per CDR3 protein, called by TCRdb with MiXCR from the multiplex PCR reads. The sample yields 20,000 to 25,000 distinct CDR3 sequences, 25% to 30% seen once. Specimen: lung tumor tissue. All receptors come from a man in his forties or fifties with non-small cell lung cancer. CDR3s include the opening cysteine and the closing phenylalanine or tryptophan. D genes are given only for firm matches. Clone size is not always given. Where it is, it says once, few, many or a class for expanded clones.

few	TRBV2	NA	TRBJ2-3	CASKTRGLAGTDTQYF	TGTGCCAGTAAAACAAGGGGGCTAGCGGGCACAGATACGCAGTATTTT
NA	TRBV20-1	TRBD2	TRBJ2-3	CSVIAGASTDEQYF	TGCAGTGTTATAGCGGGAGCTAGCACAGATGAGCAGTATTTT
few	TRBV9	NA	TRBJ2-2	CASCPTNTGELFF	TGTGCCTCCTGCCCTACGAACACCGGGGAGCTGTTTTTT
NA	TRBV19	TRBD2	TRBJ2-7	CASSTTSGTYEQYF	TGTGCCAGTAGTACGACTAGCGGGACCTACGAGCAGTACTTC
few	TRBV30	NA	TRBJ2-2	CAWSVHNTGELFF	TGTGCCTGGAGTGTACATAACACCGGGGAGCTGTTTTTT
medium-sized	TRBV27	NA	TRBJ1-2	CASSLQQGLPYGYTF	TGTGCCAGCAGTTTACAACAGGGTCTTCCCTATGGCTACACCTTC
many	TRBV18	NA	TRBJ2-7	CASSRDTGYEQYF	TGTGCCAGCTCCCGGGACACGGGGTACGAGCAGTACTTC
NA	TRBV12-3/TRBV12-4	NA	TRBJ1-1	CASSFGHRNTEAFF	TGTGCCAGCAGTTTCGGCCACAGGAACACTGAAGCTTTCTTT
many	TRBV6-5	NA	TRBJ1-6	CASSYGGSRNSPLHF	TGTGCCAGCAGTTACGGGGGGTCGAGGAATTCACCCCTCCACTTT
many	TRBV30	NA	TRBJ2-3	CAWSMGLSTDTQYF	TGTGCCTGGAGTATGGGGTTAAGCACAGATACGCAGTATTTT
NA	TRBV4-1	NA	TRBJ1-4	CASSGAGGSNEKMFF	TGCGCCAGCAGCGGGGCGGGGGGGTCTAATGAAAAAATGTTTTTT
many	TRBV7-2	NA	TRBJ1-3	CASSRTDTGNTIYF	TGTGCCAGCAGCCGAACAGACACTGGAAACACCATATATTTT
medium-sized	TRBV5-1	TRBD1	TRBJ2-7	CASSFSGQGFYEQYF	TGCGCCAGCAGCTTTTCAGGACAGGGATTCTACGAGCAGTACTTC
medium-sized	TRBV12-3/TRBV12-4	NA	TRBJ2-3	CASSSSGTTFTDTQYF	TGTGCCAGCAGTTCCTCCGGGACAACCTTCACAGATACGCAGTATTTT
many	TRBV6-1	NA	TRBJ1-2	CASSVGQFYGYTF	TGTGCCAGCAGTGTTGGACAGTTCTATGGCTACACCTTC
NA	TRBV12-3/TRBV12-4	NA	TRBJ1-1	CASRGRSGPKAFF	TGTGCCAGCAGAGGCCGGTCGGGGCCGAAAGCTTTCTTT
NA	TRBV19	NA	TRBJ2-1	CASSISRGDEQFF	TGTGCCAGTAGTATAAGCAGGGGGGATGAGCAGTTCTTC
NA	TRBV20-1	NA	TRBJ2-3	CSARRRQHTDTQYF	TGCAGTGCCCGTCGGAGACAGCACACAGATACGCAGTATTTT
many	TRBV10-3	NA	TRBJ1-3	CAIRGGGNTIYF	TGTGCCATCCGCGGCGGCGGAAACACCATATATTTT
once	TRBV28	TRBD1	TRBJ2-1	CASSPLQGAHNEHFF	TGTGCCAGCAGTCCACTACAGGGGGCCCACAATGAGCATTTCTTC